Described below is a single T cell receptor beta chain sequence and its context. Its antigen is not yet known. Base quality data are lacking; no much larger clone is found one base away. Based on the germline V gene, the CDR1 and CDR2 sequences are SQVTM and ANQGSEA. The cysteine opens and the phenylalanine closes a CDR3 of 12 amino acids. The DNA shown is the 36-base CDR3, in frame from base 1. Between the V and J ends, shortened by 4 bases and 7 bases respectively, the junction contains 11 bases. TCRbeta CDR3 regions were amplified from genomic DNA using the immunoSEQ Assay, a bias-controlled multiplex PCR. On the authors' methods: Nucleated cell counts per sample were estimated from amplification of reference gene primers within the assay. To quantify the absolute abundance of each unique TCRbeta CDR3 rearrangement, sequence reads were collapsed and filtered. For each sample, productive Simpson clonality was calculated as the square root of Simpson's diversity index over productive rearrangements. The source is immuneACCESS, and TCRdb retained only in-frame sequences with V and J called. Part of the clones is not carried over; for the studies checked, unresolved V genes explain less than half of this, and the remainder is unexplained. The DNA was the basis for D and trimming; V, J and clone size are from that table. Across this sample there are over 250,000 clones, with approximately 86% seen only once. The ten largest clones capture approximately 9.8% of the sample.

A second Seattle source provided samples from volunteer blood donors who had recovered from COVID-19. Each collaborating institution followed its own protocols to collect whole blood in K2EDTA tubes. For TCRbeta analysis, collaborator samples were shipped as frozen whole blood, as isolated PBMCs, or as DNA extracted from either sample type. The data originate from a study of blood T cell repertoires in COVID-19 (dated by TCRdb to the early 2020s). Context from the whole study: The collaborator samples originated in the United States, Italy and Spain and spanned the acute and convalescent phases of COVID-19. A freely available public database, intended as a resource for researchers studying the immune response to SARS-CoV-2, is where the repertoires were released. Where available, HLA class I and class II types were obtained from metadata supplied by the sample provider rather than from assay-based typing. Nearly every sample came with metadata listing a de-identified subject ID, COVID-19 status, age in years and sex. The samples were drawn from two sources: the first 160 participants of the ongoing ImmuneRACE study, and fewer than 1,500 subjects contributed by 6 global collaborators. The prospective study material was composed of cDNA or gDNA derived from T cells, B-cell-depleted T cells, or PBMCs. Subjects who had been exposed to COVID-19, were actively infected with it, or had recovered from it provided the deeply sampled blood TCRbeta repertoires that made up the dataset. General conclusions and limits of the study: How much clinical and demographic metadata was included differed by source and by participant, and the metadata was provided uncurated.

This sequence was found in a man in his forties who had recovered from COVID-19. Sequencing input: peripheral blood. This sequence uses TRBV29-1 and TRBJ2-1; no D gene can be assigned with confidence. In nucleotides, the sequence is TGCAGCGTTGGCCCCCTATTGAATGAGCAGTTCTTC. This codes for CSVGPLLNEQFF.